These T cell receptor beta chains were read from a single sample in a study of post-analysis software for immune sequencing data. TCRdb re-called the PCR reads through MiXCR, storing one row per CDR3 protein. The data hold approximately 770,000 distinct CDR3 sequences, with roughly 50% observed a single time. Sequenced material: blood. The receptors come from a girl aged 5 to 17 with multiple sclerosis. Each CDR3 is given with its conserved first and last residue. A D gene is named only where the DNA matches it firmly. Clone size is shown for a subset of rows, as once, few, many or a class of expanded clone.

size,J,D,V,DNA,CDR3
.,TRBJ2-7,.,TRBV7-9,TGTGCCAGCAGCTTAATGGGGGGAGGATCCTACGAGCAGTACTTC,CASSLMGGGSYEQYF
.,TRBJ2-3,TRBD2,TRBV12-3/TRBV12-4,TGTGCCAGCAGTTTAGCGACTAGCGGGAGCACAGATACGGAGTATTTT,CASSLATSGSTDTEYF
.,TRBJ2-6,.,TRBV12-5,TGTGCTAGTGGTTTCTCTAAGGCGGGTAGCTCTGGGGCCAACGTCCTGACTTTC,CASGFSKAGSSGANVLTF
.,TRBJ2-1,.,TRBV12-3/TRBV12-4,TGTGCCAGCAGTCAGACGGGGAATTTGGTTGAGCAGTTCTTC,CASSQTGNLVEQFF
.,TRBJ2-5,.,TRBV29-1,TGCAGCGTCGTAGGTTTGGGGGGGCGGAGTCGGCAAGAGACCCAGTACTTC,CSVVGLGGRSRQETQYF
.,TRBJ2-1,TRBD2,TRBV12-3/TRBV12-4,TGTGCCAGCAGTCCGGGGACTAGCGGGAGGGTTCCGGGTCGAAATGAGCAGTTCTTC,CASSPGTSGRVPGRNEQFF
once,TRBJ2-7,TRBD2,TRBV28,TGTGCCAGCAGTTTAGGAGGCGGGAGCCCCAACGAGCAGTACTTC,CASSLGGGSPNEQYF
few,TRBJ2-3,TRBD2,TRBV20-1,TGCAGCTGGCGGCGGGGGAGCACAGATACGCAGTATTTT,CSWRRGSTDTQYF
.,TRBJ2-7,TRBD2,TRBV29-1,TGCAGCGTTAACATACTAGCGGGAGGGATCTACGAGCAGTACTTC,CSVNILAGGIYEQYF
.,TRBJ2-1,TRBD2,TRBV7-9,TGTGCCAGCAGCTTAGCAGCTAGCGGGAGCATCTACAATGAGCAGTTCTTC,CASSLAASGSIYNEQFF
.,TRBJ2-3,.,TRBV11-2,TGTGCCAGCGGCGCCATTGGAGATACGCAGTATTTT,CASGAIGDTQYF
.,TRBJ2-1,.,TRBV21-1,TGTGCCAGAGAGGGGGTAGCGGGAGATCGCAATGAGCAGTTCTTC,CAREGVAGDRNEQFF
.,TRBJ1-2,.,TRBV4-3,TGCGCCAGCAGCCAAGATGGGCAGTACTATGGCTACACCTTC,CASSQDGQYYGYTF
few,TRBJ2-3,TRBD2,TRBV4-2,TGTGCCAGCAGCCAGGCGACACGGGAGGAGGCAGATACGCAGTATTTT,CASSQATREEADTQYF
.,TRBJ2-1,.,TRBV12-3/TRBV12-4,TGTGCCAGCAGTTCGGCTAGTGGGGGTGAGCAGTTCTTC,CASSSASGGEQFF
few,TRBJ2-1,TRBD2,TRBV20-1,TGCATGATTCTAGCGGGGATATACAATGAGCAGTTCTTC,CMILAGIYNEQFF
.,TRBJ2-7,.,TRBV5-6,TGTGCCAGCAGCCCCGTGGACAGCGCCTACGAGCAGTACTTC,CASSPVDSAYEQYF
.,TRBJ1-2,.,TRBV6-2/TRBV6-3,TGTGCCAGCAGTGTTGCGGGATCGAACTATGGCTACACCTTC,CASSVAGSNYGYTF
.,TRBJ1-2,.,TRBV12-3/TRBV12-4,TGTGCCAGCAGTACGACGTCTGGCTACACCTTC,CASSTTSGYTF
.,TRBJ1-1,TRBD1,TRBV7-9,TGTGCCAGCAGCTTACCTACCGGGACAGGGCGGCACACTGAAGCTTTCTTT,CASSLPTGTGRHTEAFF
few,TRBJ2-7,TRBD1,TRBV4-3,TGCGCCAGCAGCCAAGATCTCGGGACAGGGACCTACGAGCAGTACTTC,CASSQDLGTGTYEQYF
.,TRBJ2-7,.,TRBV3-1,TGTGCCAGCAGCTTCCAGGACCGCGAGCAGTACTTC,CASSFQDREQYF
few,TRBJ1-4,TRBD1,TRBV7-2,TGTGCCAGCAGCACCCGGACAGGGCTTGGTGAAAAACTGTTTTTT,CASSTRTGLGEKLFF
few,TRBJ2-7,TRBD1,TRBV28,TGTGCCAGCAGTCCCCCGGGACAGCCATCCTACGAGCAGTACTTC,CASSPPGQPSYEQYF
.,TRBJ2-3,.,TRBV20-1,TGCAGTGCTAGTGGGGGGAGGAGAGTAGATACGCAGTATTTT,CSASGGRRVDTQYF
.,TRBJ2-1,.,TRBV7-2,TGTGCCAGCAGCTTAGCACGGGCCTGGCAGTTCTTC,CASSLARAWQFF
.,TRBJ2-3,.,TRBV4-3,TGCGCCAGCAGCCAAGCAGGGGGGGATACGCAGTATTTT,CASSQAGGDTQYF
many,TRBJ2-1,TRBD2,TRBV7-3,TGTGCCAGCAGCTTAATGGCTAGCGGGAGCAGAGAGCAGTTCTTC,CASSLMASGSREQFF
.,TRBJ2-1,.,TRBV7-9,TGTGCCAGCAGCACCCCAGTAAGGAAGGACACATACAATGAGCAGTTCTTC,CASSTPVRKDTYNEQFF
few,TRBJ2-5,TRBD2,TRBV7-9,TGTGCCAACAGCCCAGGACTAGCGGGAGTTGAGACCCAGTACTTC,CANSPGLAGVETQYF
.,TRBJ2-3,TRBD2,TRBV14,TGTGCCAGCAGCCAAGGACAGCGGGGGGGAGATACGCAGTATTTT,CASSQGQRGGDTQYF